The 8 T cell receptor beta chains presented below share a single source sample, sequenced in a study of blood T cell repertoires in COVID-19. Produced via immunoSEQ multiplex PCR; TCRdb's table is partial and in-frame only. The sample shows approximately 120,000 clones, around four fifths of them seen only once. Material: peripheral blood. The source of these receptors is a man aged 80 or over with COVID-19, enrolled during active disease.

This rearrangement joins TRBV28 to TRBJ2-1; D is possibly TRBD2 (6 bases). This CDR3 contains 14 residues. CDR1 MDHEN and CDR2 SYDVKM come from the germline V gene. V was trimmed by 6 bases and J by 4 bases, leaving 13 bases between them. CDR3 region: CASRKLLAYNEQFF. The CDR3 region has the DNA TGTGCCAGCAGGAAATTACTAGCTTACAATGAGCAGTTCTTC. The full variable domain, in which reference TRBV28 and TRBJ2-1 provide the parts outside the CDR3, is DVKVTQSSRYLVKRTGEKVFLECVQDMDHENMFWYRQDPGLGLRLIYFSYDVKMKEKGDIPEGYSVSREKKERFSLILESASTNQTSMYLCASRKLLAYNEQFFGPGTRLTVL.

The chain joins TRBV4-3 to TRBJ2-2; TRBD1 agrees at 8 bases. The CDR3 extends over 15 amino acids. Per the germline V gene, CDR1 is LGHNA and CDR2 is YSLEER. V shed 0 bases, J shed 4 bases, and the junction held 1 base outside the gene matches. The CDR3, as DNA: TGCGCCAGCAGCCAAGACAGGGGGCGCACCGGGGAGCTGTTTTTT. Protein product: CASSQDRGRTGELFF.

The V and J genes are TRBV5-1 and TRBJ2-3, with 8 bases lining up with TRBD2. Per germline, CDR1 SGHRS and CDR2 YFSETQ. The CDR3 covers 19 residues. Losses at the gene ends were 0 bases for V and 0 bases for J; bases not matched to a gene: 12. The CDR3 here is CASSLAGPSGPPSTDTQYF. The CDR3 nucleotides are TGCGCCAGCAGCTTGGCTGGGCCTAGCGGGCCACCTAGCACAGATACGCAGTATTTT.

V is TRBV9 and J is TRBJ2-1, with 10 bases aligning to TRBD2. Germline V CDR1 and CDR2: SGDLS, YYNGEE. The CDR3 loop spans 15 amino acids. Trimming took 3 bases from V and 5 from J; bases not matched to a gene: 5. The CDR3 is CASSATGLANNEQFF. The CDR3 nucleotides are TGTGCCAGCAGCGCAACGGGACTAGCGAACAATGAGCAGTTCTTC.

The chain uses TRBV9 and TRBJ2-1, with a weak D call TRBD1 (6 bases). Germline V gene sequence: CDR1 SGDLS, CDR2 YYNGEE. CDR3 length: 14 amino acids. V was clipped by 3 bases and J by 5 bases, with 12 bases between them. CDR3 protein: CASSAHRVDNEQFF. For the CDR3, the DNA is TGTGCCAGCAGCGCCCACAGGGTCGACAATGAGCAGTTCTTC.

This CDR3 reads CASRGTAGLAGGCNEQFF. CDR3 coding DNA: TGTGCCAGCAGGGGGACAGCGGGACTAGCGGGAGGGTGCAATGAGCAGTTCTTC. V and J are TRBV21-1 and TRBJ2-1; the DNA was not used to check the table's D call, TRBD2. TRBV21-1 is described as a pseudogene. The CDR3 contains 18 residues.

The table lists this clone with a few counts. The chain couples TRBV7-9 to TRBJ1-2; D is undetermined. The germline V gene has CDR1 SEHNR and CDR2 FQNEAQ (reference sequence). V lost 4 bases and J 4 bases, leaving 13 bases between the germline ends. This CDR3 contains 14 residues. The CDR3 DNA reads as TGTGCCAGCAGCTCCCTAGGTGGCGGCTATGGCTACACCTTC. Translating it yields CASSSLGGGYGYTF.

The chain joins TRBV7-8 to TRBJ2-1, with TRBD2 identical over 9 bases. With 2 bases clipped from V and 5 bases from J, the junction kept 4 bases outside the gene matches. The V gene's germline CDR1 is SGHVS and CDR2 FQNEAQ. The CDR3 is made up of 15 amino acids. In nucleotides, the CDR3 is TGTGCCAGCAGCTTAAGGCCTAGCGGGAACAATGAGCAGTTCTTC. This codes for CASSLRPSGNNEQFF.